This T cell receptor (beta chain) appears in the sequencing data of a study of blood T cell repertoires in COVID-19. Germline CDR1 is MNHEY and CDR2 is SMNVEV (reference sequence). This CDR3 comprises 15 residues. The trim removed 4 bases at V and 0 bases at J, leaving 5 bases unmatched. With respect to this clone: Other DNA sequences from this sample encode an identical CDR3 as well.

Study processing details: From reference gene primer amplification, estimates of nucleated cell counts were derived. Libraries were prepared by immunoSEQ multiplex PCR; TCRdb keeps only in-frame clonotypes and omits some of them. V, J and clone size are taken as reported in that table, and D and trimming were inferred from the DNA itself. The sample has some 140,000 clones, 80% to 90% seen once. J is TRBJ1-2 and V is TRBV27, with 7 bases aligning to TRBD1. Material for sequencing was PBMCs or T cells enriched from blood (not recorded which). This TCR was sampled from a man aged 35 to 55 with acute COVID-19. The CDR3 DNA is TGTGCCAGCAGTTCACTTCAGGGGGCTAACTATGGCTACACCTTC. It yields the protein CASSSLQGANYGYTF.